One and the same sample provided the 27 T cell receptor beta chains below, sequenced in a study of vaccination effects on CD4 cells after COVID-19. After around 10 days in culture, the CD4+ T cells were isolated. Participants received two doses of either the BNT162b2 or mRNA-1273 vaccine. The assay was immunoSEQ multiplex PCR, and TCRdb's table has in-frame clones only and misses some. The table lists tens of thousands of clones, around 70% of them singletons. No antigens are known for them. The sample in question was CD4+ T cells from PBMCs cultured without peptide, obtained after COVID-19 vaccination. Source of these receptors: a human donor who received a COVID-19 vaccine.

This sequence joins TRBV7-9 and TRBJ1-2; D might be TRBD1 (6 bases). Trimming pared 4 bases from V and 7 bases from J, leaving 13 bases between. The CDR3 runs to 13 residues. Germline V CDR1 and CDR2: SEHNR, FQNEAQ (reference sequence). CDR3 residues: CASSSDDRFGYTF. CDR3 DNA sequence: TGTGCCAGCAGCTCGGACGACAGGTTTGGCTACACCTTC.

V gene TRBV30 combines with J gene TRBJ1-2; TRBD1 agrees at 8 bases. V was clipped by 0 bases and J by 2 bases; unmatched bases: 5. Germline V gene sequence: CDR1 GTSNPN, CDR2 SVGIG (reference sequence). The CDR3 has 15 amino acids. CDR3 sequence reads: CAWSVDRGGNYGYTF. The CDR3 nucleotides are TGTGCCTGGAGTGTTGACAGGGGAGGCAACTATGGCTACACCTTC.

This clone is a singleton in its sample. The genes are TRBV4-1 and TRBJ2-1; D is unresolved. Germline-derived CDR1 and CDR2 are MGHRA and YSYEKL. With 0 bases removed from V and 0 bases from J, the gap between germline ends came to 9 bases. This CDR3 has 16 amino acids. The CDR3 sequence: CASSQEGTVSYNEQFF. For the CDR3, the DNA is TGCGCCAGCAGCCAAGAGGGAACAGTCTCCTACAATGAGCAGTTCTTC.

V is TRBV2 and J is TRBJ2-5; the match to TRBD1 covers 7 bases. The CDR3 extends over 13 amino acids. The V segment lost 5 bases and the J segment 1 base; nucleotides outside the gene matches: 1. Germline V gene sequence: CDR1 SNHLY, CDR2 FYNNEI. The CDR3: CASSRDSQETQYF. In DNA, the CDR3 is TGTGCCAGCAGTCGGGACAGCCAAGAGACCCAGTACTTC.

A few counts support this clone. The chain combines TRBV11-2 with TRBJ2-3; maybe TRBD2 (6 bases). Germline CDR1 reads SGHAT; CDR2 reads FQNNGV. The CDR3 length is 16 residues. V lost 5 bases to trimming and J lost 1 base, with 16 bases between them. The CDR3 sequence is CASSPRLESRTDTQYF. In nucleotides, the CDR3 is TGTGCCAGCAGCCCCCGACTAGAGAGCCGCACAGATACGCAGTATTTT.

V and J are TRBV5-1 and TRBJ1-4; the match to TRBD1 covers 9 bases. This CDR3 is built from 16 residues. Germline trimming cut 2 bases from V and 4 bases from J; bases unmatched to any gene: 6. Germline V gene lookup returns CDR1 SGHRS and CDR2 YFSETQ. The CDR3 sequence is CASSFDRGSSNEKLFF. CDR3 in DNA: TGCGCCAGCAGCTTCGACAGGGGGTCTAGTAATGAAAAACTGTTTTTT.

V and J are TRBV27 and TRBJ2-5; D unclear. V lost 6 bases and J lost 5, with 13 bases in between. CDR1 MNHEY and CDR2 SMNVEV come from the germline V gene (reference sequence). The CDR3 covers 13 residues. The CDR3 DNA reads TGTGCCAGCAGCACGGGCAGCCGGGAGACCCAGTACTTC. It yields the protein CASSTGSRETQYF.

The chain joins TRBV9 to TRBJ1-4; 7 bases match TRBD1. V shed 3 bases, J shed 8 bases, and the junction held 10 bases outside the gene matches. This CDR3 spans 15 amino acids. Germline CDR1 SGDLS, CDR2 YYNGEE. The chain's CDR3 is CASSAEGTDGEKLFF. In nucleotides, the CDR3 is TGTGCCAGCAGCGCCGAAGGGACAGATGGGGAAAAACTGTTTTTT.

The CDR3 DNA is TGTGCGGGACAGGGCGTAGGCTACACCTTC. This sequence encodes CAGQGVGYTF. V is TRBV6-5 and J is TRBJ1-2, with 9 bases identical to TRBD1. The V gene's germline CDR1 is MNHEY and CDR2 SVGAGI. This CDR3 comprises 10 residues.

The genes are TRBV28 and TRBJ2-7; 10 nucleotides line up with TRBD1. CDR1 and CDR2 from the germline V gene are MDHEN and SYDVKM. V shed 6 bases and J 2 bases; nucleotides not matched to a gene: 7. The CDR3 length is 15 residues. This CDR3 reads CASRGTGEGPYEQYV. The DNA for the CDR3 is TGTGCCAGCAGGGGGACAGGGGAAGGCCCCTACGAGCAGTACGTC.

V and J are TRBV3-1 (or the pseudogene TRBV3-2) and TRBJ2-7, with a possible D match to TRBD1 (6 bases). Germline-derived CDR1 and CDR2 are LGHDT and YNNKEL (reference sequence). The CDR3 loop spans 14 amino acids. The V end lost 3 bases, the J end lost 0 bases, and 9 bases lay between the germline ends. CDR3 region: CASSQGHNSYEQYV. For the CDR3, the DNA is TGTGCCAGCAGCCAGGGACACAACTCCTACGAGCAGTACGTC.

This chain uses TRBV5-6 with TRBJ2-7; D may be TRBD1 or TRBD2 (5 bases each). Germline V lookup: CDR1 SGHDT, CDR2 YYEEEE. V lost 1 base to trimming and J lost 0 bases, with 11 bases between them. The length of the CDR3 is 15 residues. The CDR3 nucleotides are TGTGCCAGCAGCTTGCGGGACGGGTACTCCTACGAGCAGTACGTC. It yields the protein CASSLRDGYSYEQYV.

This clone is a singleton in its sample. V is TRBV18 and J is TRBJ1-4, with unresolved D. V lost 4 bases, J lost 2 bases, and 8 bases lay in between. The CDR3 consists of 14 residues. Germline values: CDR1 KGHSH, CDR2 LQKENI. CDR3 in DNA: TGTGCCAGCTCACATGGCCCGACTAATGAAAAACTGTTTTTT. Its translation: CASSHGPTNEKLFF.

The table lists this clone with a few counts. The chain employs TRBV19 and TRBJ2-2; 9 positions match TRBD1. The CDR3 is 16 amino acids. V lost 3 bases to trimming and J lost 6 bases; unmatched junction nucleotides: 8. The germline CDR1 and CDR2 sequences are LNHDA and SQIVND (reference sequence). The CDR3 sequence: CASSMGTGIRAGELFF. Here the CDR3 DNA reads TGTGCCAGTAGTATGGGGACAGGGATAAGAGCCGGGGAGCTGTTTTTT.

The CDR3 is CASSLDFRQQFF. The CDR3 DNA follows: TGCGCCAGCAGCTTGGACTTCCGACAGCAGTTCTTC. V usage is TRBV5-1 and J usage is TRBJ2-1; D not certain. The CDR3 loop spans 12 amino acids. V dropped 0 bases and J dropped 11 bases, with 9 bases sitting between them. CDR1 and CDR2 (germline): SGHRS, YFSETQ.

V is TRBV24-1 and J is TRBJ2-1; no firm D call. Germline V gene sequence: CDR1 KGHDR, CDR2 SFDVKD. The CDR3 is 13 amino acids. V shed 1 base and J shed 8 bases, with 8 bases lying between them. CDR3 DNA: TGTGCCACCAGTGATTTCTTCCGACATGAGCAGTTCTTC. This encodes CATSDFFRHEQFF.

This rearrangement joins TRBV3-1 (or the pseudogene TRBV3-2) to TRBJ2-3; a possible D gene is TRBD2 (7 bases). Germline CDR1 LGHDT, CDR2 YNNKEL (reference sequence). CDR3 length: 19 amino acids. Deletions cut 0 bases from V and 0 bases from J, with 19 bases between. CDR3 protein: CASSQERRGGQKSTDTQYF. The DNA for the CDR3 is TGTGCCAGCAGCCAAGAACGGCGCGGGGGCCAGAAAAGCACAGATACGCAGTATTTT.

This clone has only a few counts. The chain couples TRBV19 to TRBJ2-5, with D perhaps matching TRBD1 (5 bases). The CDR3 totals 13 residues. CDR1 is LNHDA, CDR2 SQIVND, per germline (reference sequence). The ends were cut back, 5 bases at V and 5 bases at J, with 12 bases in the middle. The CDR3 loop reads CASSPGRAETQYF. The CDR3 DNA reads as TGTGCCAGTAGTCCAGGGCGAGCGGAGACCCAGTACTTC. Full variable domain (rest looked up from reference TRBV19 and TRBJ2-5): DGGITQSPKYLFRKEGQNVTLSCEQNLNHDAMYWYRQDPGQGLRLIYYSQIVNDFQKGDIAEGYSVSREKKESFPLTVTSAQKNPTAFYLCASSPGRAETQYFGPGTRLLVL.

The chain has TRBV19 and TRBJ2-1; 7 nucleotides line up with TRBD2. The V gene end was trimmed by 3 bases and the J gene end by 6 bases; junction bases not matched to a gene: 5. The CDR3 length is 14 residues. Germline loops: CDR1 LNHDA, CDR2 SQIVND (reference sequence). The CDR3 protein is CASSMGGSGNEQFF. The CDR3 nucleotides read TGTGCCAGTAGTATGGGGGGGTCCGGCAATGAGCAGTTCTTC. The full variable domain, in which reference TRBV19 and TRBJ2-1 provide the parts outside the CDR3, is DGGITQSPKYLFRKEGQNVTLSCEQNLNHDAMYWYRQDPGQGLRLIYYSQIVNDFQKGDIAEGYSVSREKKESFPLTVTSAQKNPTAFYLCASSMGGSGNEQFFGPGTRLTVL.

CDR3 region: CAIRGADEKLFF. The CDR3 coding sequence is TGTGCCATCAGGGGCGCGGATGAAAAACTGTTTTTT. The chain uses TRBV10-3 and TRBJ1-4; the D is unclear. Trimming removed 6 bases from V and 6 bases from J, with 8 bases in between. This CDR3 spans 12 amino acids. Germline CDR1 ENHRY, CDR2 SYGVKD.

The CDR3 nucleotides read TGCAGCGTTGGACAGGGGGCGGATGAAAAACTGTTTTTT. Its translation: CSVGQGADEKLFF. The V and J genes are TRBV29-1 and TRBJ1-4, with 10 positions matching TRBD1. The length of the CDR3 is 13 residues. The V and J ends lost 4 bases and 6 bases, in that order; junction bases with no gene match: 2. Germline lookup yields CDR1 SQVTM and CDR2 ANQGSEA.

The chain combines TRBV3-1 (or the pseudogene TRBV3-2) with TRBJ2-3, with TRBD2 matching 9 bases. The germline V gene has CDR1 LGHDT and CDR2 YNNKEL (reference sequence). After removal of 0 bases from V and 10 bases from J, the junction contained 14 bases not matched to a gene. The CDR3 runs 17 residues. CDR3 sequence (DNA): TGTGCCAGCAGCCAAGACATCCCCGGGACTAGCAGAACCGCGCAGTATTTT. It is translated as CASSQDIPGTSRTAQYF.

This clone was recorded a few times. This sequence joins TRBV11-3 and TRBJ2-2; 7 bases fit TRBD1. This CDR3 comprises 15 residues. The ends lost 3 bases at V and 6 bases at J; junction bases unmatched: 7. The V gene's germline CDR1 is SGHNT and CDR2 YENEEA. This chain's CDR3 is CASSFSGGQAGELFF. The CDR3 nucleotides read TGTGCCAGCAGCTTTTCAGGGGGTCAGGCCGGGGAGCTGTTTTTT. The variable domain in full, completed from reference TRBV11-3 and TRBJ2-2, reads EAGVVQSPRYKIIEKKQPVAFWCNPISGHNTLYWYLQNLGQGPELLIRYENEEAVDDSQLPKDRFSAERLKGVDSTLKIQPAELGDSAVYLCASSFSGGQAGELFFGEGSRLTVL.

V is TRBV4-1 and J is TRBJ1-4; no reliable D call. The V and J ends lost 0 bases and 8 bases respectively, with 13 bases between them. The CDR3 loop spans 15 amino acids. CDR1 and CDR2 (germline): MGHRA, YSYEKL. The CDR3 loop reads CASSQDPGKGEKLFF. In DNA, the CDR3 is TGCGCCAGCAGCCAAGATCCCGGAAAGGGAGAAAAACTGTTTTTT.

The gene calls are TRBV2 and TRBJ1-5; no reliable D call. Looked up from germline, CDR1 is SNHLY and CDR2 is FYNNEI. V was trimmed by 0 bases and J by 6 bases, leaving 9 bases between them. The CDR3 loop spans 14 amino acids. CDR3 DNA: TGTGCCAGCAGTGAAGCGGCCGGGATTCAGCCCCAGCATTTT. This translates into CASSEAAGIQPQHF.

V is TRBV2 and J is TRBJ2-5, with D perhaps TRBD1 (6 bases). CDR3 length equals 14 residues. V was cut by 6 bases and J by 2 bases, with 13 bases left in between. Germline CDR1 is SNHLY and CDR2 is FYNNEI. CDR3 nucleotide sequence: TGTGCCAGCAGGCTTGACAGGCCACAAGAGACCCAGTACTTC. It translates to CASRLDRPQETQYF. Based on the CDR3 plus reference TRBV2 and TRBJ2-5, the full variable domain is EPEVTQTPSHQVTQMGQEVILRCVPISNHLYFYWYRQILGQKVEFLVSFYNNEISEKSEIFDDQFSVERPDGSNFTLKIRSTKLEDSAMYFCASRLDRPQETQYFGPGTRLLVL.

The chain links TRBV10-1 to TRBJ2-5; D tentatively reads TRBD1 or TRBD2 (5 bases each). Looked up from germline, CDR1 is WNHNN and CDR2 is SYGVQD (reference sequence). Trimming pared 3 bases from V and 9 bases from J, leaving 26 bases between. The CDR3 length is 17 residues. CDR3 sequence: CASSDQTTGTLGPAQYF. In nucleotides, the CDR3 is TGCGCCAGCAGTGACCAAACCACCGGGACGCTGGGGCCGGCCCAGTACTTC.